Presented here are 6 T cell receptor beta chains from one specimen sequenced in a study of cytomegalovirus exposure and HLA in healthy donors. PCR amplification relied on 60 Vbeta primers (plus 13 Jbeta primers). TCRdb's copy holds only in-frame clones and misses some; the assay was immunoSEQ multiplex PCR. The table includes fewer than 200,000 clones, about three quarters detected once. The specimen was PBMCs. These receptors were taken from a woman aged 40 to 50 in good health and CMV-seropositive.

This rearrangement joins TRBV10-3 to TRBJ1-1; 7 nucleotides align to TRBD1. The ends lost 10 bases at V and 0 bases at J; junction bases unmatched: 5. This CDR3 has 13 residues. The germline CDR1 and CDR2 sequences are ENHRY and SYGVKD. The CDR3 sequence: CATQGQLNTEAFF. The CDR3 nucleotides read TGTGCCACCCAGGGACAGCTGAACACTGAAGCTTTCTTT.

The chain carries TRBV2 and TRBJ2-2; tentatively, D is TRBD1 (6 bases). The CDR3 consists of 16 residues. CDR1 SNHLY and CDR2 FYNNEI come from the germline V gene. V lost 2 bases and J 5 bases, leaving 15 bases between the germline ends. CDR3: CASSEIRAGETGELFF. CDR3 coding DNA: TGTGCCAGCAGTGAAATCAGGGCAGGGGAAACCGGGGAGCTGTTTTTT.

The genes are TRBV7-9 and TRBJ2-7, with D possibly being TRBD2 (6 bases). V lost 6 bases and J lost 2, with 11 bases in between. Germline loops: CDR1 SEHNR, CDR2 FQNEAQ (reference sequence). The CDR3 is 13 residues long. The CDR3 sequence: CASSTGSTYEQYF. The CDR3, as DNA: TGTGCCAGCAGTACCGGGAGTACCTACGAGCAGTACTTC.

V usage is TRBV4-3 and J usage is TRBJ2-2, with D perhaps TRBD2 (6 bases). Germline CDR1 and CDR2: LGHNA and YSLEER. There are 19 residues in the CDR3. The ends were cut back, 1 base at V and 3 bases at J, with 21 bases in the middle. The CDR3 is CASSQGPGTPTKDTGELFF. The CDR3 DNA reads as TGCGCCAGCAGCCAAGGTCCCGGGACTCCAACAAAAGACACCGGGGAGCTGTTTTTT.

V gene TRBV5-4 combines with J gene TRBJ2-7, with D uncertain. V lost 2 bases, J lost 0 bases, and 9 bases lay in between. This CDR3 region has 14 residues. The germline CDR1 and CDR2 sequences are SGHNT and YYREEE (reference sequence). CDR3 residues: CASSLAGSSYEQYF. CDR3 nucleotide sequence: TGTGCCAGCAGCTTAGCAGGTAGCTCCTACGAGCAGTACTTC.

Remarks on this clone: At the DNA level, this CDR3 is encoded by other sequences in the same sample as well. The chain joins TRBV6-5 to TRBJ1-5; D may be TRBD1 (5 bases). The length of the CDR3 is 15 residues. Trimming stripped 0 bases from V and 2 bases from J, with 8 bases between. The germline V gene encodes CDR1 MNHEY and CDR2 SVGAGI. CDR3 sequence: CASSYSTEGNQPQHF. CDR3 DNA sequence: TGTGCCAGCAGTTACTCGACAGAAGGCAATCAGCCCCAGCATTTT.